This is a list of T cell receptor beta chains from one sample in a study of blood T cell repertoires in COVID-19. The protocol was immunoSEQ multiplex PCR, while the TCRdb copy is restricted to in-frame clones and leaves out a portion. The sample lists 150,000 to 170,000 clones; roughly 89% were seen once. Sequencing used peripheral blood. The receptors derive from a man between 50 and 59 years old with acute or convalescent COVID-19. Each CDR3 is given with its conserved first and last residue. The order of the fields is CDR3 protein, J gene, V gene, D gene. D genes are given only for firm matches.

CDR3: CASSGRGTYNEQFF
J: TRBJ2-1
V: TRBV11-3
D: .

CDR3: CASSQDRGDTEAFF
J: TRBJ1-1
V: TRBV3-1/TRBV3-2
D: TRBD1

CDR3: CASSLGPGANQPQHF
J: TRBJ1-5
V: TRBV27
D: .

CDR3: CASSRPGGAGNTEAFF
J: TRBJ1-1
V: TRBV5-1
D: .

CDR3: CASSLEVTGNTGELFF
J: TRBJ2-2
V: TRBV11-3
D: .

CDR3: CASSPLINLGRRNEKLFF
J: TRBJ1-4
V: TRBV3-1/TRBV3-2
D: .

CDR3: CASRRRDSINYGYTF
J: TRBJ1-2
V: TRBV7-9
D: TRBD1

CDR3: CASSETSYTDTQYF
J: TRBJ2-3
V: TRBV2
D: .

CDR3: CASSAGQGGREKLFF
J: TRBJ1-4
V: TRBV7-6
D: TRBD1

CDR3: CASSLSAAGGNEQFF
J: TRBJ2-1
V: TRBV28
D: .

CDR3: CASTGQAAGKLFF
J: TRBJ1-4
V: TRBV2
D: TRBD1

CDR3: CASSPRGLAGGDEQFF
J: TRBJ2-1
V: TRBV5-4
D: TRBD2

CDR3: CASSLWGAGLGTEAFF
J: TRBJ1-1
V: TRBV11-2
D: .

CDR3: CASSPGLAGGQETQYF
J: TRBJ2-5
V: TRBV7-9
D: TRBD2

CDR3: CASSYSGLNSGNTIYF
J: TRBJ1-3
V: TRBV6-2/TRBV6-3
D: .

CDR3: CAWSQAAGGGTDTQYF
J: TRBJ2-3
V: TRBV30
D: TRBD2

CDR3: CASSQEPRLNQPQHF
J: TRBJ1-5
V: TRBV4-2
D: .

CDR3: CASSLVGGGELFF
J: TRBJ2-2
V: TRBV7-8
D: .

CDR3: CASSLDGSTGMETQYF
J: TRBJ2-5
V: TRBV5-1
D: .

CDR3: CSVDDIYNEQFF
J: TRBJ2-1
V: TRBV29-1
D: .

CDR3: CASGATGYTEAFF
J: TRBJ1-1
V: TRBV2
D: .

CDR3: CASSLWAGMRTEAFF
J: TRBJ1-1
V: TRBV27
D: .

CDR3: CASSTGQQPSETQYF
J: TRBJ2-5
V: TRBV9
D: .

CDR3: CASAIMAGPNEKLFF
J: TRBJ1-4
V: TRBV11-2
D: .

CDR3: CASSHGGGGTDTQYF
J: TRBJ2-3
V: TRBV4-1
D: TRBD2

CDR3: CASSRASGRGQTQYF
J: TRBJ2-5
V: TRBV18
D: TRBD2

CDR3: CSVRRPFGYNEQFF
J: TRBJ2-1
V: TRBV29-1
D: .

CDR3: CASSPGGETLRAFF
J: TRBJ1-1
V: TRBV5-1
D: .

CDR3: CASSQDGLAGGYNEQFF
J: TRBJ2-1
V: TRBV3-1/TRBV3-2
D: TRBD2

CDR3: CASGTSGGGTQYF
J: TRBJ2-5
V: TRBV7-9
D: TRBD2

CDR3: CASGDGGSANEKLFF
J: TRBJ1-4
V: TRBV6-5
D: .

CDR3: CSASPGTPGVNEKLFF
J: TRBJ1-4
V: TRBV20-1
D: .

CDR3: CASSLDGAGTPLREQYF
J: TRBJ2-7
V: TRBV11-2
D: .

CDR3: CASSLIGGTEAFF
J: TRBJ1-1
V: TRBV5-4
D: .

CDR3: CASSYHRDRGGYNSPLHF
J: TRBJ1-6
V: TRBV6-2/TRBV6-3
D: TRBD1

CDR3: CASSQVSGGYNEQFF
J: TRBJ2-1
V: TRBV4-1
D: TRBD2

CDR3: CASSQDSGRSYNEQFF
J: TRBJ2-1
V: TRBV4-2
D: .

CDR3: CASSLRGGPTEAFF
J: TRBJ1-1
V: TRBV7-3
D: .

CDR3: CASSFPGLGEEETQYF
J: TRBJ2-5
V: TRBV5-1
D: TRBD2

CDR3: CATSRGQSYGYTF
J: TRBJ1-2
V: TRBV15
D: .

CDR3: CASSTPTGNTIYF
J: TRBJ1-3
V: TRBV19
D: .

CDR3: CASSYQTGAGTEAFF
J: TRBJ1-1
V: TRBV11-2
D: TRBD1

CDR3: CASSSTSGGRNEQFF
J: TRBJ2-1
V: TRBV11-3
D: .

CDR3: CASLTGWGTGELFF
J: TRBJ2-2
V: TRBV2
D: TRBD1

CDR3: CAISEPPGEKLFF
J: TRBJ1-4
V: TRBV10-3
D: .

CDR3: CASSQAGSAGLNTEAFF
J: TRBJ1-1
V: TRBV4-3
D: .

CDR3: CASSARTGLNTEAFF
J: TRBJ1-1
V: TRBV9
D: TRBD1

CDR3: CASSPLAGGPGNEQFF
J: TRBJ2-1
V: TRBV19
D: TRBD2

CDR3: CASSLWPGTSGGYEQFF
J: TRBJ2-1
V: TRBV7-2
D: TRBD2

CDR3: CASSQDASQGIHGYTF
J: TRBJ1-2
V: TRBV4-1
D: TRBD1

CDR3: CASSMQGVVNTEAFF
J: TRBJ1-1
V: TRBV19
D: .

CDR3: CASSPAANGGETQYF
J: TRBJ2-5
V: TRBV18
D: .

CDR3: CASSLMSGRATDTQYF
J: TRBJ2-3
V: TRBV7-3
D: TRBD2

CDR3: CATSRSGTGRTSSYNSPLHF
J: TRBJ1-6
V: TRBV15
D: TRBD1

CDR3: CASSLTPGRDYSSDTQYF
J: TRBJ2-3
V: TRBV6-2/TRBV6-3
D: TRBD2

CDR3: CASRTSLYEQYF
J: TRBJ2-7
V: TRBV6-5
D: .

CDR3: CASSLVGTQSSYEQYF
J: TRBJ2-7
V: TRBV5-5
D: .

CDR3: CASSAAGPQQADTQYF
J: TRBJ2-3
V: TRBV9
D: .

CDR3: CASSHPQGQAFF
J: TRBJ1-1
V: TRBV18
D: TRBD1